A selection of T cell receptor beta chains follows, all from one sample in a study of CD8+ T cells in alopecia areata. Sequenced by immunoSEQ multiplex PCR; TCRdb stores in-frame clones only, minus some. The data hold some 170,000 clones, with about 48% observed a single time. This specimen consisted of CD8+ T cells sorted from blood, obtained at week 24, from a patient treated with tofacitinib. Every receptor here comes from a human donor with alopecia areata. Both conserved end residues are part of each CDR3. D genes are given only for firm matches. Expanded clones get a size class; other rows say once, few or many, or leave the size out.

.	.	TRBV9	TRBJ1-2	TGTGCCAGCAGCGCCTACGAATCAACCTCCTATGGCTACACCTTC	CASSAYESTSYGYTF
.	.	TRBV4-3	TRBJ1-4	TGCGCCAGCAGCCAAACAGTCTATAATGAAAAACTGTTTTTT	CASSQTVYNEKLFF
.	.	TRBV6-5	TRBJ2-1	TGTGCCAGCAGTTACTCGAAGAGGGGCACTGAGCAGTTCTTC	CASSYSKRGTEQFF
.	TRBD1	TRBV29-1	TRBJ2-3	TGCAGCGTTGGTGGGACAGGGAGTGAGGGGACAGATACGCAGTATTTT	CSVGGTGSEGTDTQYF
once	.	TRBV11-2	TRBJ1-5	TGTGCCAGCAGCTTAAACGGCAATCAGCCCCAGCATTTT	CASSLNGNQPQHF
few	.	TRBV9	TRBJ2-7	TGTGCCAGCAGCGGGGACCGTTCGGACGAGCAGTACTTC	CASSGDRSDEQYF
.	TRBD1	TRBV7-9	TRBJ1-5	TGTGCCAGCAGCTCGGACAGGCGGAATCAGCCCCAGCATTTT	CASSSDRRNQPQHF
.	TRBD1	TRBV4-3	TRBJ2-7	TGCGCCAGCAGCCAGGGGACAGCTGGTTACGAGCAGTACTTC	CASSQGTAGYEQYF
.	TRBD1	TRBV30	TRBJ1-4	TGTGCGTGGGGGCGGACAGGGGTAGGAGAAAAACTGTTTTTT	CAWGRTGVGEKLFF
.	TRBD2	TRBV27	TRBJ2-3	TGTGCCAGCAAAGCGGGGAGATTCACAGATACGCAGTATTTT	CASKAGRFTDTQYF
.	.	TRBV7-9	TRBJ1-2	TGTGCCAGCAGCGCCCCTGGAGACTATGGCTACACCTTC	CASSAPGDYGYTF
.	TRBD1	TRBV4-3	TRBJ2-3	TGCGCCAGCAGTCCCGGGACAGGGAGTTGGGATACGCAGTATTTT	CASSPGTGSWDTQYF
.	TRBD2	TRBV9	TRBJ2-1	TGTGCCAGCAGCGTAGACCCCGGGGGGGCTCGCGATGAGCAGTTCTTC	CASSVDPGGARDEQFF
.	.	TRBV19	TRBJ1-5	TGTGCCAGTCGAAGTTATAGCAATCAGCCCCAGCATTTT	CASRSYSNQPQHF
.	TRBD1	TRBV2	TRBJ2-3	TGTGCCAGTCGGACAGGGCCAGATACGCAGTATTTT	CASRTGPDTQYF
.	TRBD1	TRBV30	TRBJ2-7	TGTGCCTGGAGTGTGAAGGGGGCATACGAGCAGTACTTC	CAWSVKGAYEQYF
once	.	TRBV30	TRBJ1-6	TGTGCCTGGAGTGTCGGTGGGGGTTCACCCCTCCACTTT	CAWSVGGGSPLHF
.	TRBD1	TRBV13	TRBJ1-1	TGTGCCAGCAGAACAGGGGGCGTGAACACTGAAGCTTTCTTT	CASRTGGVNTEAFF
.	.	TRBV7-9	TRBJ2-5	TGTGCCAGCAGCGCTAAAGAGACCCAGTACTTC	CASSAKETQYF
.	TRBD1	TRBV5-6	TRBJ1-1	TGTGCCAGTAAACAGGGGTCAACCACTGAAGCTTTCTTT	CASKQGSTTEAFF
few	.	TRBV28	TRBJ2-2	TGTGCCAGCAGTTTTGTACTTGGGACGGCAAACACCGGGGAGCTGTTTTTT	CASSFVLGTANTGELFF
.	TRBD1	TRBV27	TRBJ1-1	TGTGCCAGCAGTTTAACAGGGGGCTTTGGAGCTTTCTTT	CASSLTGGFGAFF
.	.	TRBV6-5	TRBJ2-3	TGTGCCAGCAGTTACTCGTCCCCGACAGATACGCAGTATTTT	CASSYSSPTDTQYF
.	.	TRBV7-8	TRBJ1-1	TGTGCCAGCAGCCAGATGGTGGGGACTGAAGCTTTCTTT	CASSQMVGTEAFF
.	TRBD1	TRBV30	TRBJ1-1	TGTGCCTGGAGTGTACTTTTGGGACAGGGGAAGACTGAAGCTTTCTTT	CAWSVLLGQGKTEAFF
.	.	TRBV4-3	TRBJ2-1	TGCGCCAGCAGCCAAGATCCTGTAACGAGCTCCTACAATGAGCAGTTCTTC	CASSQDPVTSSYNEQFF
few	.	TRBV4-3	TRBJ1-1	TGCGCCAGCAGCCAAGATGGTGGCGGCAGCAACACTGAAGCTTTCTTT	CASSQDGGGSNTEAFF
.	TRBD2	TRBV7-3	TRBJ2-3	TGTGCCAGCAGCTTACTAGCGGGGGGTTGGACAGATACGCAGTATTTT	CASSLLAGGWTDTQYF
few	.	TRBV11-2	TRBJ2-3	TGTGCCAGCATATCTGGTTCTGATACGCAGTATTTT	CASISGSDTQYF
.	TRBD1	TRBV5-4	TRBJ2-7	TGTGCCAGCAGCTTGGGACAGGGCCACGAGCAGTACTTC	CASSLGQGHEQYF
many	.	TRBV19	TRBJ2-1	TGTGCCAGTAGTATCTTAGGTAGCTCCTACAATGAGCAGTTCTTC	CASSILGSSYNEQFF
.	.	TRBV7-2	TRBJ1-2	TGTGCCAGCAGCTTATCGGCTGGGGGCTGGGTCTATGGCTACACCTTC	CASSLSAGGWVYGYTF
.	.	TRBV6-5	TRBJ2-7	TGTGCCAGCAGTTACGGCAGGTACTACGAGCAGTACTTC	CASSYGRYYEQYF
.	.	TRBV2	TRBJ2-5	TGTGCCAGCAGTGTTTTCAACAGCCAAGAGACCCAGTACTTC	CASSVFNSQETQYF
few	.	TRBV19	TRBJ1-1	TGTGCCAGTAGTCCCAGGGGCCTGGGGATTCGGGCTTTCTTT	CASSPRGLGIRAFF
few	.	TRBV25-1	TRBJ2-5	TGTGCCAGCAGGGACTACCAAGAGACCCAGTACTTC	CASRDYQETQYF
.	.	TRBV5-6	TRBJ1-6	TGTGCCAGCAGCGTACAGACAGGAACAGTTTCACCCCTCCACTTT	CASSVQTGTVSPLHF
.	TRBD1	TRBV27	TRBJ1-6	TGTGCCAGCAGTTACGGGACAGGGGGTTCACCCCTCCACTTT	CASSYGTGGSPLHF
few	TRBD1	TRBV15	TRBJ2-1	TGTGCCACCAGCAGATCTCTGGGGACAGGGAATGGCAATGAGCAGTTCTTC	CATSRSLGTGNGNEQFF